The 2 T cell receptor beta chains below all came from one sample that was sequenced in a study of blood T cell repertoires in COVID-19. Clones were sequenced by immunoSEQ multiplex PCR, and TCRdb holds only the in-frame ones, with some missing. Among 200,000 to 250,000 clones listed, 75% to 90% were seen once. The sequencing sample was made of peripheral blood. Receptor source: a woman between 70 and 85 years old with COVID-19, enrolled during active disease.

The chain recombines TRBV9 with TRBJ2-3; weak D call: TRBD2 (5 bases). Germline CDR1 and CDR2: SGDLS and YYNGEE. Deletions cut 2 bases from V and 7 bases from J, with 20 bases between. The CDR3 spans 16 residues. The CDR3 spells CASSVDGKSSWNTQYF. Written as DNA, the CDR3 is TGTGCCAGCAGCGTTGACGGGAAGTCTTCTTGGAATACGCAGTATTTT. Full variable domain (rest looked up from reference TRBV9 and TRBJ2-3): DSGVTQTPKHLITATGQRVTLRCSPRSGDLSVYWYQQSLDQGLQFLIQYYNGEERAKGNILERFSAQQFPDLHSELNLSSLELGDSALYFCASSVDGKSSWNTQYFGPGTRLTVL.

The V call is TRBV6-5, the J call TRBJ1-2, with D maybe TRBD1 (6 bases). V was trimmed by 7 bases and J by 2 bases, leaving 8 bases between them. CDR1 MNHEY and CDR2 SVGAGI come from the germline V gene. This CDR3 comprises 12 residues. The CDR3 bases are TGTGCCAGCACAGGGGCCAACTATGGCTACACCTTC. Encoded protein: CASTGANYGYTF.